This T cell receptor beta chain was retrieved from a study of T cells in Graves' hyperthyroidism and ophthalmopathy (dated by TCRdb to the late 2010s). As for the study more broadly: Peripheral blood samples were taken at initial diagnosis, before any treatment was given. After blood sampling, hyperthyroidism patients were treated with methimazole at a starting dose of 30 mg daily, and ophthalmopathy patients were treated with high-dose intravenous methylprednisolone. To identify distinguishing TCR V-J signatures, a discovery cohort of 90 to 100 patients was used, comprising 40 to 45 with Graves' ophthalmopathy and about 59 with stable Graves' hyperthyroidism. The roughly 94 discovery patients were randomly divided into training and test sets at a 7:3 ratio. In addition, the study compared T-cell repertoires in thyroid tissue and in blood from a handful of Graves' hyperthyroidism patients. The paper reports TCR Vbeta CDR3 sequencing of roughly 140 peripheral blood samples: under 45 ophthalmopathy, 70 to 85 hyperthyroidism and approximately 17 progressor patients. An independent validation cohort of 18 to 20 hyperthyroidism patients and 17 patients who later progressed to ophthalmopathy tested prospective prediction of ophthalmopathy. The paper as a whole reports these results and caveats: Blood samples also contained most of the expanded thyroid clonotypes (frequency above 0.001), which suggests that blood repertoires may reflect thyroid immune responses. Sample size was not statistically predetermined, and blinding of investigators to group allocation was not performed. A model built on a 13 V-J signature distinguished ophthalmopathy from stable hyperthyroidism, reaching 85% to 90% sensitivity and 81% to 83% specificity in cross-validation and 80%/75% in testing. In validation, the model predicted progression to ophthalmopathy a median of approximately 6.6 months before onset, with roughly 70% sensitivity and roughly 77% specificity.

In the ophthalmopathy patients, disease was moderately to severely active, with a Clinical Activity Score of 3 or more, a NOSPECS grade of 4 or more, and a duration of less than 3 months. Patients with uncontrolled infections, other autoimmune diseases, pregnancy or lactation were excluded. Clinical symptoms, serum thyroxine and TRAb, thyroid ultrasound, and orbital computed tomography formed the basis for the diagnoses. Ficoll-Paque density gradient centrifugation was used to isolate PBMCs from 9.5 to 10 ml of fresh peripheral blood. Total RNA was extracted with Trizol reagent, and quality was checked on an Agilent 2100 Bioanalyzer. This clonotype has more than one count but fewer than ten. Its antigen is not yet known. Base qualities are not recorded, but no much larger clone differs from it by a single base. TCR beta CDR3 regions were amplified from RNA transcripts. A first-round RT-PCR of the TCR CDR3 used the HTBI primer set with the Qiagen OneStep RT-PCR kit. The libraries were constructed in a second round of multiplex PCR and then size-selected and purified. The libraries were sequenced on an Illumina HiSeq2000 using paired-end 100 bp reads. The original methods were these. SOAPnuke was used to process the raw data, removing reads that contained adapters or uncalled bases, had a mean Phred below 15, or lacked an exact match to the constant primer or identifier. High-quality paired reads were merged with COPE v1.2.5, and unique nucleotide sequences were defined as clonotypes. MiTCR v1.1 was used to align clonotypes to the IMGT TRBV, TRBD and TRBJ reference segments. Analysis was restricted to V-J combinations with a frequency above 0.0001, which covered roughly 99% of repertoires. The TCS score was defined as F50 (clonal expansion) divided by E x V (chaos), with BLOSUM62-based TCRdist calculated between CDR3 peptides within each V-J. Welch's t-statistics and random forest reduced 500 to 550 V-J features to roughly 13, which were used in a naive Bayes classifier (R e1071). TCRdb applied fastp at Q25 and MiXCR to the public reads, then kept only in-frame beta chains. CDR3 protein sequences are deduplicated, and each keeps its most common genes and DNA. TCRdb, not the authors, supplied the V and J calls. This sample gives around 540,000 distinct CDR3 sequences in total; about 16% of them show up just once. The ten biggest clones cover 25% to 30% of the sample.

The sequencing sample was made of blood. This TCR derives from a woman younger than 45 with Graves' ophthalmopathy.

CDR3 loop: CASSYFTGGPSSYNEQFF. DNA sequence: TGTGCCAGCAGTTACTTTACGGGAGGTCCCAGCTCCTACAATGAGCAGTTCTTC. The chain employs TRBV6-5 and TRBJ2-1; 7 nucleotides in the junction match TRBD2. The cysteine opens and the phenylalanine closes a CDR3 of 18 amino acids. Of all the DNA, just the CDR3 is kept, 54 bases in frame from base 1. Clipping removes 1 base from V and 0 bases from J, with 9 as the unmatched junction base count. For CDR1 and CDR2, the germline V gene lists MNHEY and SVGAGI.